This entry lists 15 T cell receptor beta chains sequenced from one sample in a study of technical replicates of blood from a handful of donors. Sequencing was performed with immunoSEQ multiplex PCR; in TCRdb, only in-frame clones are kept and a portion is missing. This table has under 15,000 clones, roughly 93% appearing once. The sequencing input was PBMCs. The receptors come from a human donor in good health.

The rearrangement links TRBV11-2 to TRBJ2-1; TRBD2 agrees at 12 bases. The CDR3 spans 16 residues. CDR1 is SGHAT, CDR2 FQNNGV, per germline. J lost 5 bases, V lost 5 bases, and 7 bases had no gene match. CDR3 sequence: CASSTPSGRADNEQFF. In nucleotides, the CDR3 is TGTGCCAGCAGCACCCCTAGCGGGAGGGCCGACAATGAGCAGTTCTTC.

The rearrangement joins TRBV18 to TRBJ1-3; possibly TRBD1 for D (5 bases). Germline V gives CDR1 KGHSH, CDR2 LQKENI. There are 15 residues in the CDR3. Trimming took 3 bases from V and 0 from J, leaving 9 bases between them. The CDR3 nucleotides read TGTGCCAGCTCACCCCAGGGTGTCTCTGGAAACACCATATATTTT. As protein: CASSPQGVSGNTIYF.

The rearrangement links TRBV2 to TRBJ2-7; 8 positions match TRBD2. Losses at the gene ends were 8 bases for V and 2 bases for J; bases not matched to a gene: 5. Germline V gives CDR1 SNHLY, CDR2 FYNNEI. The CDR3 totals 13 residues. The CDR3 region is CASVAGGPYEQYF. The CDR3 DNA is TGTGCCAGCGTGGCGGGAGGTCCCTACGAGCAGTACTTC. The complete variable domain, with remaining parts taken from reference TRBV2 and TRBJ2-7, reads EPEVTQTPSHQVTQMGQEVILRCVPISNHLYFYWYRQILGQKVEFLVSFYNNEISEKSEIFDDQFSVERPDGSNFTLKIRSTKLEDSAMYFCASVAGGPYEQYFGPGTRLTVT.

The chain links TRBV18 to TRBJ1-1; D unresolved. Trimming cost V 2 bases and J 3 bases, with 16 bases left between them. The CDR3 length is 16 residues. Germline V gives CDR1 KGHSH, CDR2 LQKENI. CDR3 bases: TGTGCCAGCTCACCAACCCAGGAGGGTAGCGACACTGAAGCTTTCTTT. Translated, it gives CASSPTQEGSDTEAFF.

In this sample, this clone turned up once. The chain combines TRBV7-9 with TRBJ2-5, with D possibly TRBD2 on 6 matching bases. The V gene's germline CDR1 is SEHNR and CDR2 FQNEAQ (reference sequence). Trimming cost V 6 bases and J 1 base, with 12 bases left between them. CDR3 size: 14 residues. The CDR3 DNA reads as TGTGCCAGCAGTCCGGGACTCTTCCAAGAGACCCAGTACTTC. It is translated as CASSPGLFQETQYF.

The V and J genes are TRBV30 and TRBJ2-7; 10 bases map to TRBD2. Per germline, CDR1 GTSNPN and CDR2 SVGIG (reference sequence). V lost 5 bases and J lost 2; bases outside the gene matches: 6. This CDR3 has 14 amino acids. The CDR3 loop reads CAWHTSGRAYEQYF. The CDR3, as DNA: TGTGCCTGGCACACGAGCGGGAGGGCCTACGAGCAGTACTTC.

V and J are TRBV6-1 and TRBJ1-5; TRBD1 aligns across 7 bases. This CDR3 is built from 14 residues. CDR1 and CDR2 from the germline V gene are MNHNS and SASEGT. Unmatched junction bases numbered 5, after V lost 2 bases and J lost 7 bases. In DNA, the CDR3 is TGTGCCAGCAGTGAATCGGCAGGGGGGCAGCCCCAGCATTTT. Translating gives CASSESAGGQPQHF.

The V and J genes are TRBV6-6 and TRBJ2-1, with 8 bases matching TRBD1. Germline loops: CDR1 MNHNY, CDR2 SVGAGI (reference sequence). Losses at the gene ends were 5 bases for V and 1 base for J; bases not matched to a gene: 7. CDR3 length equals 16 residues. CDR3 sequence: CASSNGQGLSYNEQFF. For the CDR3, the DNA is TGTGCCAGCAGTAACGGACAGGGCTTGTCCTACAATGAGCAGTTCTTC.

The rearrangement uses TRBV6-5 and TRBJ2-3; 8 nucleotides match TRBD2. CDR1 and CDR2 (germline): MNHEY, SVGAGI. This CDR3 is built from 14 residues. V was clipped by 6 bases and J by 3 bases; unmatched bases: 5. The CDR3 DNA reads TGTGCCAGCAGCTACACTAGCGGAACAGATACGCAGTATTTT. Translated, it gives CASSYTSGTDTQYF.

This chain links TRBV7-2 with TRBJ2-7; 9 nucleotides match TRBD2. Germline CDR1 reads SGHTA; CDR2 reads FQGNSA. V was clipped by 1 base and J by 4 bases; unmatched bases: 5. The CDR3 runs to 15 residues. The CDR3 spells CASSLVAGGLYEQYF. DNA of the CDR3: TGTGCCAGCAGCTTAGTTGCGGGAGGGTTATACGAGCAGTACTTC.

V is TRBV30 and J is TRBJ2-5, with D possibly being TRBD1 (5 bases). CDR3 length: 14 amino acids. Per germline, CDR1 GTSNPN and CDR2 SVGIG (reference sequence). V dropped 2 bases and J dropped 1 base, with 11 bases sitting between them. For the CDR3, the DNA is TGTGCCTGGAGTCCCCGGACAACCCAAGAGACCCAGTACTTC. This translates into CAWSPRTTQETQYF. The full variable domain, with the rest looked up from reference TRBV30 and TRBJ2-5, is SQTIHQWPATLVQPVGSPLSLECTVEGTSNPNLYWYRQAAGRGLQLLFYSVGIGQISSEVPQNLSASRPQDRQFILSSKKLLLSDSGFYLCAWSPRTTQETQYFGPGTRLLVL.

The CDR3 protein is CASRDRYTEAFF. CDR3 sequence (DNA): TGTGCCAGCAGGGACAGGTACACTGAAGCTTTCTTT. The rearrangement joins TRBV2 to TRBJ1-1, with 7 bases aligning to TRBD1. Germline-derived CDR1 and CDR2 are SNHLY and FYNNEI. The length of the CDR3 is 12 residues. J was trimmed by 3 bases and V by 6 bases; bases with no gene match: 1. Full variable domain (remainder filled in from reference TRBV2 and TRBJ1-1): EPEVTQTPSHQVTQMGQEVILRCVPISNHLYFYWYRQILGQKVEFLVSFYNNEISEKSEIFDDQFSVERPDGSNFTLKIRSTKLEDSAMYFCASRDRYTEAFFGQGTRLTVV.

The CDR3 DNA follows: TGTGCCAGCAGCTCCCGCGGGGGGGCCGGGGAGCTGTTTTTT. This encodes CASSSRGGAGELFF. The rearrangement joins TRBV11-3 to TRBJ2-2; TRBD2 aligns across 9 bases. CDR1 and CDR2 from the germline V gene are SGHNT and YENEEA. There are 14 residues in the CDR3. J lost 6 bases, V lost 4 bases, and 3 bases had no gene match.

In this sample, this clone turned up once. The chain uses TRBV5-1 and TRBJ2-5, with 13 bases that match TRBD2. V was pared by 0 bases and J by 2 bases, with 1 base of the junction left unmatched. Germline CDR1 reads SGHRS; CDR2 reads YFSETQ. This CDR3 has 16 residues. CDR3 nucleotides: TGCGCCAGCAGCTTGGGGGGACTAGCGGGACAAGAGACCCAGTACTTC. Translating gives CASSLGGLAGQETQYF.

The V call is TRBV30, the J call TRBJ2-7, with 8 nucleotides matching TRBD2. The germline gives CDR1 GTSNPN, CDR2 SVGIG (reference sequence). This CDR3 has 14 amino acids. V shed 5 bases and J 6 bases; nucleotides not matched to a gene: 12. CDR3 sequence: CAWRRSGSSAEQYF. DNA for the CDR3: TGTGCCTGGCGCAGAAGCGGGAGTTCAGCCGAGCAGTACTTC.